The entry that follows covers one T cell receptor beta chain sequence. The germline gene is not matched at one end of the junction; a read error may be the cause. Amplified TCR beta CDR3 regions derived from RNA transcripts. TCR CDR3 regions were first amplified by RT-PCR with HTBI primers. In TCRdb, the multiplex PCR reads were re-called with MiXCR into one record per CDR3 protein. The data hold about 560,000 distinct CDR3 sequences, with approximately 14% observed a single time. Looked up from germline, CDR1 is KGHSH and CDR2 is LQKENI. The CDR3 runs 15 residues. This sample stems from a study of T cells in Graves' hyperthyroidism and ophthalmopathy.

Input material: blood. The gene calls are TRBV18 and TRBJ1-5; D is unresolved. This receptor was obtained from a woman in her twenties or thirties with Graves' hyperthyroidism. The CDR3 bases are TGTGCCAGCCCACCACCAGGCAGTGGCAATCAGCCCCAGCATTTT. It is translated as CASPPPGSGNQPQHF.